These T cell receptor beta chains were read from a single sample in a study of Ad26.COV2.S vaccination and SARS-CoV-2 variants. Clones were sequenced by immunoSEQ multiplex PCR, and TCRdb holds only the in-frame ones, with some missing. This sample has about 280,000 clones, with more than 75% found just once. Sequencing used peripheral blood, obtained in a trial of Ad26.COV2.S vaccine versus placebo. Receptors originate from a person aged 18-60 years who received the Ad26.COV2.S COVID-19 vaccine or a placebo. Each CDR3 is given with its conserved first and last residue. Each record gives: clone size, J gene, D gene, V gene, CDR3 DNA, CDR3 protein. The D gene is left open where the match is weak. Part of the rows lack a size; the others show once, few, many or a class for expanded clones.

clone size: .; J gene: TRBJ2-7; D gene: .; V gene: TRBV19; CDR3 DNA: TGTGCCAGTAGGATGCGGGACTACGAGCAGTACTTC; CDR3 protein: CASRMRDYEQYF
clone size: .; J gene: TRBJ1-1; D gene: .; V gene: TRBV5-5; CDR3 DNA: TGTGCCAGCAGCCGTGCGAACACTGAAGCTTTCTTT; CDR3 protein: CASSRANTEAFF
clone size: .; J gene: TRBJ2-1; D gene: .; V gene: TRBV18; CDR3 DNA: TGTGCCAGCTCACCAAATCGTGTTAGTACTAGAAGGGACAATGAGCAGTTCTTC; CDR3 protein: CASSPNRVSTRRDNEQFF
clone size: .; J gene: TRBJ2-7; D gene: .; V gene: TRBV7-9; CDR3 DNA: TGTGCCAGCAGCTCCGAAGGGGGAAGTCCGTCCGAGCAGTACTTC; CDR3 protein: CASSSEGGSPSEQYF
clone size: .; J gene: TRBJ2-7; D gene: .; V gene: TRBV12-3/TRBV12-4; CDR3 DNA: TGTGCCAGCAGACTACAGGGAACCTACGAGCAGTACTTC; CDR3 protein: CASRLQGTYEQYF
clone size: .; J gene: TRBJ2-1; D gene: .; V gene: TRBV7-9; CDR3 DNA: TGTGCCAGCAGCCTAGGGGGTGAGCAGTTCTTC; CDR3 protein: CASSLGGEQFF
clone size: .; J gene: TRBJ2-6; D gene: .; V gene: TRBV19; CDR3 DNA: TGTGCCAGTACTTACTCTGGGGCCAACGTCCTGACTTTC; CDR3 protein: CASTYSGANVLTF
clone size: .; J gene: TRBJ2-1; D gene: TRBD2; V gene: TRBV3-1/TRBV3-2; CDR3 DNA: TGTGCCAGCAGCCTGTACCTTACTAGCGGGAGATCCAATGAGCAGTTCTTC; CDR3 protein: CASSLYLTSGRSNEQFF
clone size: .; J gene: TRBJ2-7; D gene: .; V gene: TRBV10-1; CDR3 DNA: TGCGCCAGCAGTGAGTCTTGGACAGCAACCTACGAGCAGTACTTC; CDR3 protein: CASSESWTATYEQYF
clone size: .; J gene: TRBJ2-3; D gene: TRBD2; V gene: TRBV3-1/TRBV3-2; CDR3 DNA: TGTGCCAGCAGCCAGCCAACTACTAGCGGGGCCACAGATACGCAGTATTTT; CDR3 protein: CASSQPTTSGATDTQYF
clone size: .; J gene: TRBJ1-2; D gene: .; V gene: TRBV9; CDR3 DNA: TGTGCCAGCAGCGTAGATTCCGGGGGTAACTATGGCTACACCTTC; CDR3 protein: CASSVDSGGNYGYTF
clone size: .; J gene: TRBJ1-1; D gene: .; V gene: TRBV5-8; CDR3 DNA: TGTGCCAGCAGCTTGGCCGGAGCGTTGCGAGCTCGGACTGAAGCTTTCTTT; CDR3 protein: CASSLAGALRARTEAFF
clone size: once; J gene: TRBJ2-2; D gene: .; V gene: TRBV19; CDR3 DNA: TGTGCCAGTTCACTTGAGAGGGACACCGGGGAGCTGTTTTTT; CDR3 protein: CASSLERDTGELFF
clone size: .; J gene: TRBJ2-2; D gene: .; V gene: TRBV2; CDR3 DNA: TGTGCCAGCAGTCCCAGGGTGTCCGGGGAGCTGTTTTTT; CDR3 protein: CASSPRVSGELFF
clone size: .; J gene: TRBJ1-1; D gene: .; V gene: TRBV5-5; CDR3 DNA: TGTGCCAGCAGCTTGACGGGAAACACTGAAGCTTTCTTT; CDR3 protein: CASSLTGNTEAFF
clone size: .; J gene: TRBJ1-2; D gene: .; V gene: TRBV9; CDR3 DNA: TGTGCCAGCACCCGAATACCGGGGAGTAACTATGGCTACACCTTC; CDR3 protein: CASTRIPGSNYGYTF
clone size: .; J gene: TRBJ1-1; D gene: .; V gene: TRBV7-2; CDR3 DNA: TGTGCCAGCAGCTTTTACACAGGTGCGAACACTGAAGCTTTCTTT; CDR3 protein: CASSFYTGANTEAFF
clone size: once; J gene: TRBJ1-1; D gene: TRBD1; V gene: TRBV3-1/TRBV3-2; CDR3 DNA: TGTGCCAGCAGCAGGACAGGGGCCGGGTACACTGAAGCTTTCTTT; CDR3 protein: CASSRTGAGYTEAFF
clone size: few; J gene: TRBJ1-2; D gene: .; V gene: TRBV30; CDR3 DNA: TGTGCCTGGAGTGTTATCGACAGATACTATGGCTACACCTTC; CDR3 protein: CAWSVIDRYYGYTF
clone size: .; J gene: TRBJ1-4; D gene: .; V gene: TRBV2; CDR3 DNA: TGTGCCAGCAGGCGGGACGGTAATAATGAAAAACTGTTTTTT; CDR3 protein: CASRRDGNNEKLFF
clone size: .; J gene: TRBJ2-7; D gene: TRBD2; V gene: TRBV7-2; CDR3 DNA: TGTGCCAGCAGCTTAGTCTCTGGCGGGGGGGCGTCCTACGAGCAGTACTTC; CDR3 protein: CASSLVSGGGASYEQYF
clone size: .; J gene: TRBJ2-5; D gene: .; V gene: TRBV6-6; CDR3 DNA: TGTGCCAGCAGTTACAACTCCGGGCGGCAAGAGACCCAGTACTTC; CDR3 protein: CASSYNSGRQETQYF
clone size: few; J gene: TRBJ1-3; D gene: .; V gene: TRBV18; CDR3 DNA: TGTGCCAGCTCCCCGCCCCAATCCTCTGGAAACACCATATATTTT; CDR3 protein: CASSPPQSSGNTIYF
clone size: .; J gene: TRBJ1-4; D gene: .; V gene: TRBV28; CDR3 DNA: TGTGCCAGCAGTTCGACAGCAACTAATGAAAAACTGTTTTTT; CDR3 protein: CASSSTATNEKLFF